Below are 8 T cell receptor beta chains sequenced from a single sample in a study of CD8+CD57+ T cells in acquired aplastic anemia. Only patients with CD8+CD57+ cell expansion on flow cytometry were chosen for sequencing. Profiles of TCR beta VDJ and CDR3 were generated from a genomic DNA template. TCRdb re-called the reads through MiXCR, storing one row per CDR3 protein. The sample consists of about 180,000 distinct CDR3 sequences, roughly 43% of them appearing once. The sample was sorted CD4+, CD8+, or CD8+CD57+ T cells (not recorded which) from PBMCs. These receptors were obtained from a human donor with aplastic anemia.

At least ten counts were recorded for this clonotype. The chain uses TRBV5-1 and TRBJ2-3; no definite D call. Germline V CDR1 and CDR2: SGHRS, YFSETQ. Trimming stripped 2 bases from V and 0 bases from J, with 4 bases between. The CDR3 extends over 13 amino acids. As DNA, the CDR3 is TGCGCCAGCAGCTTTGGAAGCACAGATACGCAGTATTTT. Translating gives CASSFGSTDTQYF.

This chain links TRBV2 with TRBJ1-1; D possibly corresponds to TRBD1 (5 bases). The CDR3 covers 13 residues. Germline loops: CDR1 SNHLY, CDR2 FYNNEI. Trimming removed 8 bases at V and 5 bases at J, with 15 bases between. CDR3 bases: TGTGCCAGCTATCCCCGGGGGGGGACTGAAGCTTTCTTT. It is translated as CASYPRGGTEAFF.

This clonotype occurred many times. The V and J genes are TRBV9 and TRBJ2-2; D call uncertain. The CDR3 is 15 residues long. Between the trimmed V and J ends, which lost 5 bases and 1 base, there was a span of 12 bases. From germline, CDR1 is SGDLS and CDR2 YYNGEE. The CDR3 bases are TGTGCCAGCAGTTTGTTGGACGGGAACACCGGGGAGCTGTTTTTT. It codes for CASSLLDGNTGELFF.

This clonotype was found many times. This chain uses TRBV6-1 with TRBJ1-1; no definite D call. The germline V gene encodes CDR1 MNHNS and CDR2 SASEGT. V was clipped by 1 base and J by 0 bases, with 9 bases between them. The CDR3 covers 15 residues. The CDR3 nucleotides are TGTGCCAGCAGTGAAGGACGTGGAGTGAACACTGAAGCTTTCTTT. It encodes CASSEGRGVNTEAFF.

The rearrangement uses TRBV10-3 and TRBJ2-1; 11 positions match TRBD2. Losses at the gene ends were 2 bases for V and 0 bases for J; bases not matched to a gene: 6. This CDR3 contains 18 residues. Looked up from germline, CDR1 is ENHRY and CDR2 is SYGVKD. The CDR3 sequence is CAISELLAGGSSYNEQFF. CDR3 sequence (DNA): TGTGCCATCAGTGAGCTATTAGCGGGGGGGAGCTCCTACAATGAGCAGTTCTTC.

J is TRBJ1-6 and V is TRBV2; the D is unclear. This CDR3 is 13 amino acids long. The V gene lost 0 bases and the J gene lost 8 bases, with 5 bases spanning the gap. The V gene's germline CDR1 is SNHLY and CDR2 FYNNEI. The chain's CDR3 is CASSEARDSPLHF. In DNA form, the CDR3 reads TGTGCCAGCAGTGAAGCCCGGGATTCACCCCTCCACTTT.

The table lists this clonotype with a count of one. The chain couples TRBV29-1 to TRBJ1-1, with D uncertain. CDR1 and CDR2 (germline): SQVTM, ANQGSEA. Trimming pared 6 bases from V and 1 base from J, leaving 18 bases between. The CDR3 has 15 residues. The CDR3 DNA reads as TGCAGCGTATTGAGACCCCAGGCTCAGAACACTGAAGCTTTCTTT. It yields the protein CSVLRPQAQNTEAFF.

V and J are TRBV14 and TRBJ1-2; TRBD1 aligns across 8 bases. The CDR3 contains 15 residues. V trimming: 0 bases; J trimming: 6 bases; junction bases outside the gene matches: 6. From germline, CDR1 is SGHDN and CDR2 FVKESK. The CDR3 DNA sequence: TGTGCCAGCAGCCAAGATCAGGGGACAGGCCATGGCTACACCTTC. This sequence encodes CASSQDQGTGHGYTF.